This entry lists 14 T cell receptor beta chains sequenced from one sample in a study of blood T cell repertoires in COVID-19. Assay: immunoSEQ multiplex PCR; the TCRdb copy retains only in-frame clones and omits some. The profile shows about 190,000 clones, over 80% of them singletons. The specimen sequenced was peripheral blood. Every receptor here comes from a middle-aged woman with acute or convalescent COVID-19.

This chain joins TRBV7-2 and TRBJ1-5, with D possibly being TRBD1 (5 bases). The CDR3 contains 14 residues. Trimming pared 5 bases from V and 6 bases from J, leaving 14 bases between. In germline, CDR1 is SGHTA, CDR2 FQGNSA. The CDR3 sequence is CASSPTALGQPQHF. CDR3 bases: TGTGCCAGCAGCCCGACAGCGCTCGGTCAGCCCCAGCATTTT.

The chain has TRBV19 and TRBJ1-1; D is possibly TRBD1 (5 bases). Germline values: CDR1 LNHDA, CDR2 SQIVND (reference sequence). This CDR3 is 15 amino acids long. The germline V and J ends were trimmed by 3 bases and 0 bases, with 11 bases remaining between them. The chain's CDR3 is CASSINRWMNTEAFF. CDR3 nucleotide sequence: TGTGCCAGTAGTATTAACAGGTGGATGAACACTGAAGCTTTCTTT. Drawing the rest from reference TRBV19 and TRBJ1-1, the complete variable domain is DGGITQSPKYLFRKEGQNVTLSCEQNLNHDAMYWYRQDPGQGLRLIYYSQIVNDFQKGDIAEGYSVSREKKESFPLTVTSAQKNPTAFYLCASSINRWMNTEAFFGQGTRLTVV.

The chain employs TRBV11-2 and TRBJ2-2, with TRBD1 matching over 8 bases. This CDR3 contains 15 residues. V trimming: 5 bases; J trimming: 2 bases; junction bases outside the gene matches: 4. Germline V gene data show CDR1 as SGHAT and CDR2 as FQNNGV. This chain's CDR3 is CASSVGTGNTGELFF. The CDR3 region has the DNA TGTGCCAGCAGCGTGGGGACAGGTAACACCGGGGAGCTGTTTTTT.

The genes are TRBV4-1 and TRBJ2-1, with D unclear. Trimming shortened V by 6 bases and J by 2 bases, and 5 bases separated the two germline ends. CDR1 MGHRA and CDR2 YSYEKL come from the germline V gene. CDR3 length equals 12 residues. CDR3 loop: CASSTPYNEQFF. The CDR3 coding sequence is TGCGCCAGCAGTACACCCTACAATGAGCAGTTCTTC.

The chain carries TRBV15 and TRBJ1-2; D gene ambiguous. Germline CDR1 LNHNV, CDR2 YYDKDF (reference sequence). Trimming left V 5 bases short and J 3 bases short, with 10 bases between. The CDR3 consists of 13 residues. DNA for the CDR3: TGTGCCACCAGCGGCTCAGAAGACTATGGCTACACCTTC. It encodes CATSGSEDYGYTF.

This sequence joins TRBV19 and TRBJ1-5; no reliable D call. CDR1 and CDR2 from the germline V gene are LNHDA and SQIVND (reference sequence). This CDR3 is built from 15 residues. V gave up 3 bases and J gave up 4 bases, with 13 bases separating them. The CDR3 here is CASSIFHSYNQPQHF. For the CDR3, the DNA is TGTGCCAGTAGTATTTTTCACAGCTATAATCAGCCCCAGCATTTT.

The chain employs TRBV11-2 and TRBJ1-5; possible D gene TRBD1, 5 bases. This CDR3 has 13 amino acids. Germline V gene data show CDR1 as SGHAT and CDR2 as FQNNGV. The V and J ends lost 5 bases and 6 bases respectively, with 11 bases between them. This CDR3 reads CASSRYDSQPQHF. In DNA, the CDR3 is TGTGCCAGCAGCCGTTATGACAGTCAGCCCCAGCATTTT.

The V call is TRBV2, the J call TRBJ2-7; D is perhaps TRBD1 (7 bases). CDR1 is SNHLY, CDR2 FYNNEI, per germline. The V gene lost 3 bases and the J gene lost 6 bases, with 12 bases spanning the gap. This CDR3 is 13 amino acids long. DNA for the CDR3: TGTGCCAGCAGTGACGCAGGGGGGAGCGAGCAGTACTTC. This translates into CASSDAGGSEQYF.

V and J are TRBV9 and TRBJ2-7; 8 bases are a match to TRBD2. The J segment lost 2 bases and the V segment lost 0 bases, leaving 13 bases of the junction unmatched. This CDR3 region has 18 residues. The V gene's germline CDR1 is SGDLS and CDR2 YYNGEE. The CDR3 reads CASSVGASGSLYTYEQYF. The CDR3 nucleotides are TGTGCCAGCAGCGTAGGGGCTAGCGGGTCCTTATACACCTACGAGCAGTACTTC.

This clone appeared once. The J gene is TRBJ2-6, the V gene TRBV7-9, with unresolved D. Germline V gene sequence: CDR1 SEHNR, CDR2 FQNEAQ (reference sequence). Between the trimmed V and J ends, which lost 8 bases and 0 bases, there was a span of 5 bases. The CDR3 has 13 amino acids. DNA for the CDR3: TGTGCCAGCGAGTCCTCTGGGGCCAACGTCCTGACTTTC. It translates to CASESSGANVLTF.

The gene calls are TRBV11-1 and TRBJ1-1; a possible D gene is TRBD1 (6 bases). Trimming removed 1 base at V and 3 bases at J, with 6 bases between. This CDR3 region has 13 residues. Looked up from germline, CDR1 is SGHAT and CDR2 is FQDESV (reference sequence). CDR3 in DNA: TGTGCCAGCAGCTTAGACAGGGACACTGAAGCTTTCTTT. Its protein is CASSLDRDTEAFF.

This clone was detected only a few times. The rearrangement joins TRBV5-1 to TRBJ1-1; no definite D call. Germline loops: CDR1 SGHRS, CDR2 YFSETQ. Trimming removed 2 bases at V and 7 bases at J, with 15 bases between. The CDR3 totals 14 residues. CDR3 nucleotides: TGCGCCAGCAGCTTTGAGGGAATGCGAGGTGAAGCTTTCTTT. Amino acid sequence: CASSFEGMRGEAFF.

This clone showed up just a few times. The rearrangement joins TRBV11-2 to TRBJ2-3, with a weak D call TRBD2 (6 bases). Trimming stripped 6 bases from V and 0 bases from J, with 10 bases between. Germline CDR1 is SGHAT and CDR2 is FQNNGV. The CDR3 runs 14 residues. CDR3 coding DNA: TGTGCCAGCAGGCCCAGCGGGAGCACAGATACGCAGTATTTT. It encodes CASRPSGSTDTQYF.

The V call is TRBV28, the J call TRBJ2-7; tentative D call: TRBD2 (6 bases). CDR3 length: 15 residues. The V and J ends lost 2 bases and 2 bases respectively, with 13 bases between them. The germline gives CDR1 MDHEN, CDR2 SYDVKM. The CDR3 region is CASSLAGTSTYEQYF. CDR3 in DNA: TGTGCCAGCAGTTTAGCGGGGACGTCTACCTACGAGCAGTACTTC.